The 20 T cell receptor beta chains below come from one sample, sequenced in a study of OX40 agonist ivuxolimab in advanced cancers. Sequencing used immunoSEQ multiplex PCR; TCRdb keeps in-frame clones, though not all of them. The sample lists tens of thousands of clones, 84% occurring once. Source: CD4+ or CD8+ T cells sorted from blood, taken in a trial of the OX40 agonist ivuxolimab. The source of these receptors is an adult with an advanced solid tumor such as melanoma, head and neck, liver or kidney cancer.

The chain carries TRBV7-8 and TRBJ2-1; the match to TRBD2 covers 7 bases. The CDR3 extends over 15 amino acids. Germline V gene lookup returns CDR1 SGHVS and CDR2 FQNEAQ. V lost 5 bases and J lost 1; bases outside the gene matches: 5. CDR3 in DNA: TGTGCCAGCAGCCCTCAGCGGGGTTCCTACAATGAGCAGTTCTTC. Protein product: CASSPQRGSYNEQFF.

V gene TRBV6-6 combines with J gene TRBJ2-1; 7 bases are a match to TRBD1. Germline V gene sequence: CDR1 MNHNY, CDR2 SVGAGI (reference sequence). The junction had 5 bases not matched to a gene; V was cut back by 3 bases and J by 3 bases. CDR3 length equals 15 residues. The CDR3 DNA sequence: TGTGCCAGCAGTTATCTAGCAGGGGGCTACAATGAGCAGTTCTTC. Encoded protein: CASSYLAGGYNEQFF.

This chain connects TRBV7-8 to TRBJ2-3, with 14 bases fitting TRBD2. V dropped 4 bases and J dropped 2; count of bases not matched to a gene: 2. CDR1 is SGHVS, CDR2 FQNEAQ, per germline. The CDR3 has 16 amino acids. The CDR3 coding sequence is TGTGCCAGCAGCTCGGGACTAGCGGGGGTCACAGATACGCAGTATTTT. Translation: CASSSGLAGVTDTQYF.

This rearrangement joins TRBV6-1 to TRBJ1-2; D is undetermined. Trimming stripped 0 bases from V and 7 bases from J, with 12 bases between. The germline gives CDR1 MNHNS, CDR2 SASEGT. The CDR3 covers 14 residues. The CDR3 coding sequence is TGTGCCAGCAGTGAAGCACTGACGTCCCGTGGCTACACCTTC. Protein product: CASSEALTSRGYTF.

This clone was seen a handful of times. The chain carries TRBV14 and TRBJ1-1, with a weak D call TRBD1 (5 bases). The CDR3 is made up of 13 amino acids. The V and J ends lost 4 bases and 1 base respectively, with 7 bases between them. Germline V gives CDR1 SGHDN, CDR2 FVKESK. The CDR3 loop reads CASSLDRNTEAFF. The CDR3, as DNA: TGTGCCAGCAGCCTAGACAGGAACACTGAAGCTTTCTTT. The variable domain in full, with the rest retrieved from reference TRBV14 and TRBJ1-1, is EAGVTQFPSHSVIEKGQTVTLRCDPISGHDNLYWYRRVMGKEIKFLLHFVKESKQDESGMPNNRFLAERTGGTYSTLKVQPAELEDSGVYFCASSLDRNTEAFFGQGTRLTVV.

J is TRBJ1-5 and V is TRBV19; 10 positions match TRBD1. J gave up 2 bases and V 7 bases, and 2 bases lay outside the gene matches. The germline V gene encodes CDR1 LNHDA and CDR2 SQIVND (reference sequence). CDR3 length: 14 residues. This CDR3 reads CASMDRGGNQPQHF. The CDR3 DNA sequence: TGTGCCAGTATGGACAGGGGGGGCAATCAGCCCCAGCATTTT.

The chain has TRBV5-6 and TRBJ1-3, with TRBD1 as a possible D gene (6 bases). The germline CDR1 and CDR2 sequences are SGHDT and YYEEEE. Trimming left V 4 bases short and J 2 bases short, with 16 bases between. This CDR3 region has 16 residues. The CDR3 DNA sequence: TGTGCCAGCAGCCCGACAGGCGGAGGGGCTGGAAACACCATATATTTT. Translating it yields CASSPTGGGAGNTIYF.

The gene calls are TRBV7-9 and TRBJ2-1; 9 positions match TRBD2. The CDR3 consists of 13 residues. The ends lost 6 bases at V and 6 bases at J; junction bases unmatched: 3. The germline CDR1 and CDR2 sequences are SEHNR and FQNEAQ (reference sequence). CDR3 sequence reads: CASSSGRGNEQFF. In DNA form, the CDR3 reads TGTGCCAGCAGTAGCGGGAGAGGCAATGAGCAGTTCTTC.

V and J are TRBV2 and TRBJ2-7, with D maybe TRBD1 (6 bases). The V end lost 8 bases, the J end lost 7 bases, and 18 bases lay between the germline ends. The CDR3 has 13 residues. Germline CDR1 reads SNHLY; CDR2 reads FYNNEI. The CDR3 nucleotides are TGTGCCAGCTCTGTCAGGGGCCGGCTAGAGCAGTACTTC. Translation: CASSVRGRLEQYF.

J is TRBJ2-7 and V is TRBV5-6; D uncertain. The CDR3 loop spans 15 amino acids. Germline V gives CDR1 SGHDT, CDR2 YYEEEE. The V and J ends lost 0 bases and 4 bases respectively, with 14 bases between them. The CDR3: CASSLGQAAGYEQYF. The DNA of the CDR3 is TGTGCCAGCAGCTTGGGCCAGGCGGCTGGGTACGAGCAGTACTTC. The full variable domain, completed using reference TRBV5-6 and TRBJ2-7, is DAGVTQSPTHLIKTRGQQVTLRCSPKSGHDTVSWYQQALGQGPQFIFQYYEEEERQRGNFPDRFSGHQFPNYSSELNVNALLLGDSALYLCASSLGQAAGYEQYFGPGTRLTVT.

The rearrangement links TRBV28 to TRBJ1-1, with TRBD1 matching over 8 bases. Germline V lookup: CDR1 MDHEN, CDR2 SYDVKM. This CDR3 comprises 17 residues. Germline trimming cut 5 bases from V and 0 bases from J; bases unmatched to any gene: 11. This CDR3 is CASSPGTGLNLNTEAFF. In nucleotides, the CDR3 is TGTGCCAGCAGTCCCGGGACAGGCCTTAATTTGAACACTGAAGCTTTCTTT.

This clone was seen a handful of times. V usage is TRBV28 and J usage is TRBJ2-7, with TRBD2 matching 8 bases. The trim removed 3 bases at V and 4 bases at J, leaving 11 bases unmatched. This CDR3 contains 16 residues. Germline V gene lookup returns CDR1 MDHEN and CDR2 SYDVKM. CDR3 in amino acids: CASSFSAGGQRYEQYF. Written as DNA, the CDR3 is TGTGCCAGCAGTTTCTCTGCGGGGGGCCAAAGATACGAGCAGTACTTC.

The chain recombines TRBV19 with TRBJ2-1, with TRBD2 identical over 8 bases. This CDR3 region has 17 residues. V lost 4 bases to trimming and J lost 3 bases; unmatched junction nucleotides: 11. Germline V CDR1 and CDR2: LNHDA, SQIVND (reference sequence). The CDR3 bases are TGTGCCAGTAGTAGTAGCGGGACCCTGCCCTTCTACAATGAGCAGTTCTTC. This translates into CASSSSGTLPFYNEQFF.

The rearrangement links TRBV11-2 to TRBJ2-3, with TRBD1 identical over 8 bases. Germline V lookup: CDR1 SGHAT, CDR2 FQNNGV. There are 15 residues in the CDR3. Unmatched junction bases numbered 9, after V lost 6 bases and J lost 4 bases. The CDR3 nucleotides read TGTGCCAGCAGTCCTACAGGGGGTTGGGCAGATACGCAGTATTTT. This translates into CASSPTGGWADTQYF.

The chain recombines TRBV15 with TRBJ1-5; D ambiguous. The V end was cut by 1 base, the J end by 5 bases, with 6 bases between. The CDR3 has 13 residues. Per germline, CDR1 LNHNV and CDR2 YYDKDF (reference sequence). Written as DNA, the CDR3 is TGTGCCACCAGCAGAGGGGCCTATCAGCCCCAGCATTTT. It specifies CATSRGAYQPQHF. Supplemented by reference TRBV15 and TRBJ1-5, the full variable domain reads DAMVIQNPRYQVTQFGKPVTLSCSQTLNHNVMYWYQQKSSQAPKLLFHYYDKDFNNEADTPDNFQSRRPNTSFCFLDIRSPGLGDTAMYLCATSRGAYQPQHFGDGTRLSIL.

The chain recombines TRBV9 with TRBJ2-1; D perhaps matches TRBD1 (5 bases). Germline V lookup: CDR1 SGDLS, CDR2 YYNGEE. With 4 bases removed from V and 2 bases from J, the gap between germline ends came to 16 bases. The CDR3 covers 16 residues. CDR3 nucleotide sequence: TGTGCCAGCAGCCTTAGGGGTAGGACCGCCTACAATGAGCAGTTCTTC. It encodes CASSLRGRTAYNEQFF.

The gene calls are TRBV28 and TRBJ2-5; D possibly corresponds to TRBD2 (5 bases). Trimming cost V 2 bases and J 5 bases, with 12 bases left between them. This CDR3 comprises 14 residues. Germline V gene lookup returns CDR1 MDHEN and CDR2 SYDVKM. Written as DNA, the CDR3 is TGTGCCAGCAGTTTAGGAGGAGGTAGGGAGACCCAGTACTTC. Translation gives CASSLGGGRETQYF.

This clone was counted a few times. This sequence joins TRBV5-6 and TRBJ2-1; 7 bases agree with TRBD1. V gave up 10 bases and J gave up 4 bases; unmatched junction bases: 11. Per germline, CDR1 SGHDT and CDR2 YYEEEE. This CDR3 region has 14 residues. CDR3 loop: CAWQPGQYYNEQFF. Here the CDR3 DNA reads TGTGCCTGGCAGCCGGGACAGTATTACAATGAGCAGTTCTTC.

CDR3 loop: CASSFRRGFEQYF. In DNA, the CDR3 is TGTGCCAGCAGTTTTAGAAGGGGTTTCGAGCAGTACTTC. This chain uses TRBV28 with TRBJ2-7; D is perhaps TRBD1 (5 bases). The CDR3 covers 13 residues. Germline-derived CDR1 and CDR2 are MDHEN and SYDVKM. V was clipped by 3 bases and J by 6 bases, with 12 bases between them.

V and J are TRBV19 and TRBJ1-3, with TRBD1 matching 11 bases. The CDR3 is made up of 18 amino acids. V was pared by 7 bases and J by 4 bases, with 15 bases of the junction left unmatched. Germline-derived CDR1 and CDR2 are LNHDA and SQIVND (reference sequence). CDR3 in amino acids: CASTRPGTGGIEGNTIYF. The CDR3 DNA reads TGTGCCAGTACGCGTCCCGGGACAGGGGGGATTGAGGGAAACACCATATATTTT. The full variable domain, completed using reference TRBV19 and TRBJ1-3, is DGGITQSPKYLFRKEGQNVTLSCEQNLNHDAMYWYRQDPGQGLRLIYYSQIVNDFQKGDIAEGYSVSREKKESFPLTVTSAQKNPTAFYLCASTRPGTGGIEGNTIYFGEGSWLTVV.